A single sample gave rise to the 29 T cell receptor beta chains below, sequenced in a study of blood T cell repertoires in COVID-19. Assay used: immunoSEQ multiplex PCR; TCRdb lists only in-frame clones, some missing. The data show 150,000 to 200,000 clones, roughly 88% seen once. Sample: PBMCs or T cells enriched from blood (not recorded which). The source is a man aged 65 to 85 who had been exposed to COVID-19.

The chain joins TRBV29-1 to TRBJ2-5, with D possibly TRBD2 on 6 matching bases. Germline assignment: CDR1 SQVTM and CDR2 ANQGSEA. The CDR3 runs to 11 residues. Trimming cost V 6 bases and J 10 bases, with 15 bases left between them. The CDR3 here is CSVVGLRGQYF. The CDR3 DNA reads TGCAGCGTCGTTGGACTAAGAGGCCAGTACTTC.

The CDR3 sequence: CASSQNRATEAFF. CDR3 DNA: TGTGCCAGCAGCCAAAACAGGGCAACTGAAGCTTTCTTT. This rearrangement joins TRBV3-1 (or the pseudogene TRBV3-2) to TRBJ1-1, with D perhaps TRBD1 (6 bases). Germline CDR1 and CDR2: LGHDT and YNNKEL (reference sequence). V was pared by 2 bases and J by 5 bases, with 9 bases between. The CDR3 sequence is 13 residues long.

The chain is built from TRBV4-3 and TRBJ2-7; possibly TRBD2 for D (6 bases). This CDR3 contains 14 residues. CDR1 is LGHNA, CDR2 YSLEER, per germline. The V end was cut by 4 bases, the J end by 6 bases, with 16 bases between. The CDR3 nucleotides are TGCGCCAGCAGCCCAGACGGGGGTCGCAGCGAGCAGTACTTC. The encoded protein is CASSPDGGRSEQYF.

V is TRBV28 and J is TRBJ2-1; 9 bases line up with TRBD1. This CDR3 has 12 residues. V was pared by 8 bases and J by 9 bases, with 5 bases of the junction left unmatched. Germline V gene sequence: CDR1 MDHEN, CDR2 SYDVKM. This chain's CDR3 is CASEGQGVEQFF. For the CDR3, the DNA is TGTGCCAGCGAGGGACAGGGCGTTGAGCAGTTCTTC.

This chain uses TRBV19 with TRBJ2-7; no reliable D call. This CDR3 is built from 14 residues. Per germline, CDR1 LNHDA and CDR2 SQIVND (reference sequence). The V end was cut by 6 bases, the J end by 2 bases, with 14 bases between. For the CDR3, the DNA is TGTGCCAGTAGGACGTCGACACTGACCTACGAGCAGTACTTC. Translating gives CASRTSTLTYEQYF.

The chain carries TRBV5-6 and TRBJ2-1; tentatively, D is TRBD1 (5 bases). Germline-derived CDR1 and CDR2 are SGHDT and YYEEEE. The CDR3 consists of 13 residues. The V gene lost 0 bases and the J gene lost 10 bases, with 11 bases spanning the gap. DNA for the CDR3: TGTGCCAGCAGCTTGGTCTCCCCAGGGGAGCAGTTCTTC. Translated: CASSLVSPGEQFF.

The CDR3 here is CASSFSGGIYEQYF. Here the CDR3 DNA reads TGCGCCAGCAGCTTCTCAGGCGGGATCTACGAGCAGTACTTC. This rearrangement joins TRBV5-1 to TRBJ2-7; tentatively, D is TRBD2 (6 bases). V lost 2 bases, J lost 3 bases, and 12 bases lay in between. CDR3 size: 14 residues. The germline CDR1 and CDR2 sequences are SGHRS and YFSETQ. The whole variable domain, remainder taken from reference TRBV5-1 and TRBJ2-7, is KAGVTQTPRYLIKTRGQQVTLSCSPISGHRSVSWYQQTPGQGLQFLFEYFSETQRNKGNFPGRFSGRQFSNSRSEMNVSTLELGDSALYLCASSFSGGIYEQYFGPGTRLTVT.

The chain carries TRBV19 and TRBJ2-6; D is perhaps TRBD1 (5 bases). V dropped 7 bases and J dropped 0 bases, with 16 bases sitting between them. CDR3 size: 17 residues. Germline V CDR1 and CDR2: LNHDA, SQIVND (reference sequence). CDR3 sequence (DNA): TGTGCCAGTACCTCACGAACCGACAGCTCTGGGGCCAACGTCCTGACTTTC. Protein sequence: CASTSRTDSSGANVLTF.

This chain uses TRBV7-9 with TRBJ2-1, with D hard to call. V was trimmed by 0 bases and J by 0 bases, leaving 6 bases between them. CDR3 length: 15 residues. Germline V gene lookup returns CDR1 SEHNR and CDR2 FQNEAQ (reference sequence). CDR3 DNA sequence: TGTGCCAGCAGCTTAGCAGATAGCTCCTACAATGAGCAGTTCTTC. Protein product: CASSLADSSYNEQFF.

This clone was detected only a few times. The gene calls are TRBV30 and TRBJ1-2; TRBD1 matches 9 bases. Germline V lookup: CDR1 GTSNPN, CDR2 SVGIG (reference sequence). Trimming took 5 bases from V and 8 from J; bases not matched to a gene: 6. The CDR3 has 12 amino acids. CDR3 nucleotides: TGTGCCTGGGACAGGGGGTTTAGGGGCTACACCTTC. This encodes CAWDRGFRGYTF.

V gene TRBV19 combines with J gene TRBJ2-1, with 8 nucleotides matching TRBD2. Per germline, CDR1 LNHDA and CDR2 SQIVND (reference sequence). V gave up 6 bases and J gave up 2 bases; unmatched junction bases: 6. The CDR3 totals 15 residues. This CDR3 is CASRLTGLAYNEQFF. In nucleotides, the CDR3 is TGTGCCAGTAGGCTAACGGGACTAGCCTACAATGAGCAGTTCTTC. Full variable domain (remainder filled in from reference TRBV19 and TRBJ2-1): DGGITQSPKYLFRKEGQNVTLSCEQNLNHDAMYWYRQDPGQGLRLIYYSQIVNDFQKGDIAEGYSVSREKKESFPLTVTSAQKNPTAFYLCASRLTGLAYNEQFFGPGTRLTVL.

This chain uses TRBV9 with TRBJ2-2; 7 nucleotides line up with TRBD2. This CDR3 comprises 15 residues. Unmatched junction bases numbered 7, after V lost 4 bases and J lost 4 bases. Germline V gene data show CDR1 as SGDLS and CDR2 as YYNGEE. The CDR3 sequence: CASSPGGWSTGELFF. CDR3 DNA: TGTGCCAGCAGCCCGGGAGGATGGTCCACCGGGGAGCTGTTTTTT. Using reference TRBV9 and TRBJ2-2 for the parts outside the CDR3, the full variable domain is DSGVTQTPKHLITATGQRVTLRCSPRSGDLSVYWYQQSLDQGLQFLIQYYNGEERAKGNILERFSAQQFPDLHSELNLSSLELGDSALYFCASSPGGWSTGELFFGEGSRLTVL.

J is TRBJ2-7 and V is TRBV7-2; TRBD2 might be the D (6 bases). Trimming stripped 1 base from V and 1 base from J, with 14 bases between. The CDR3 contains 16 residues. Germline assignment: CDR1 SGHTA and CDR2 FQGNSA. CDR3 protein: CASSLVGGPLSYEQYF. The CDR3 DNA is TGTGCCAGCAGCTTAGTGGGGGGACCCCTATCCTACGAGCAGTACTTC.

This rearrangement joins TRBV19 to TRBJ1-2, with D possibly being TRBD1 (6 bases). V lost 3 bases and J 2 bases, leaving 22 bases between the germline ends. Germline lookup yields CDR1 LNHDA and CDR2 SQIVND (reference sequence). CDR3 length equals 18 residues. CDR3 coding DNA: TGTGCCAGTAGTATTCCCCCCTTAATACAGGGAAGGAACTATGGCTACACCTTC. This translates into CASSIPPLIQGRNYGYTF.

The CDR3 DNA sequence: TGTGCCAGCAGCCGGGGACAGGGCTTCGGGGGAGAGCAGTACTTC. Its protein product is CASSRGQGFGGEQYF. J is TRBJ2-7 and V is TRBV3-1 (or the pseudogene TRBV3-2); 9 positions agree with TRBD1. V was clipped by 4 bases and J by 7 bases; unmatched bases: 11. Per germline, CDR1 LGHDT and CDR2 YNNKEL (reference sequence). The CDR3 totals 15 residues.

Only a few counts were recorded for this clone. This chain uses TRBV6-6 with TRBJ1-5; D is possibly TRBD1 (5 bases). Per germline, CDR1 MNHNY and CDR2 SVGAGI (reference sequence). This CDR3 is 20 amino acids long. Trimming pared 6 bases from V and 1 base from J, leaving 28 bases between. CDR3 sequence reads: CASSYGYGRSRVLSNQPQHF. The DNA of the CDR3 is TGTGCCAGCAGCTACGGTTACGGTAGGTCCAGGGTTTTGAGCAATCAGCCCCAGCATTTT.

The rearrangement joins TRBV6-5 to TRBJ2-3, with 7 bases aligning to TRBD1. The V gene's germline CDR1 is MNHEY and CDR2 SVGAGI. The CDR3 is 12 amino acids. The V and J ends lost 11 bases and 1 base, in that order; junction bases with no gene match: 3. For the CDR3, the DNA is TGTGCCCTGGGGACAGGCACAGATACGCAGTATTTT. Translating it yields CALGTGTDTQYF.

The V gene is TRBV7-6, the J gene TRBJ2-5, with 9 nucleotides matching TRBD2. V lost 1 base and J lost 5; bases outside the gene matches: 8. The CDR3 covers 16 residues. The V gene's germline CDR1 is SGHVS and CDR2 FNYEAQ. The CDR3 reads CASSLEAAGGRETQYF. The DNA of the CDR3 is TGTGCCAGCAGCTTAGAAGCAGCGGGGGGACGGGAGACCCAGTACTTC.

This clone was counted between two and nine times. The CDR3 bases are TGCGCCAGCAGCCTAAACAAGGCTAGCGGCAATCAGCCCCAGCATTTT. Translated: CASSLNKASGNQPQHF. The chain employs TRBV4-1 and TRBJ1-5; no clear D gene. The V and J ends lost 4 bases and 2 bases respectively, with 15 bases between them. Germline loops: CDR1 MGHRA, CDR2 YSYEKL. This CDR3 is 16 amino acids long.

This clone occurred a few times. The chain combines TRBV28 with TRBJ1-2; 9 bases agree with TRBD1. The germline V gene encodes CDR1 MDHEN and CDR2 SYDVKM. The J segment lost 6 bases and the V segment lost 5 bases, leaving 19 bases of the junction unmatched. The CDR3 length is 18 residues. CDR3 protein: CASSPGQGYPTNNNGYTF. For the CDR3, the DNA is TGTGCCAGCAGTCCGGGACAGGGTTATCCTACCAATAATAATGGCTACACCTTC.

The chain uses TRBV24-1 and TRBJ2-5; TRBD2 matches 16 bases. The ends lost 6 bases at V and 4 bases at J; junction bases unmatched: 4. Germline values: CDR1 KGHDR, CDR2 SFDVKD. The CDR3 is 16 residues long. The CDR3 spells CATSPGTSGRGETQYF. DNA of the CDR3: TGTGCCACCAGTCCCGGGACTAGCGGGAGGGGAGAGACCCAGTACTTC.

This chain uses TRBV9 with TRBJ2-3, with 10 bases identical to TRBD1. V was pared by 7 bases and J by 0 bases, with 8 bases of the junction left unmatched. Germline CDR1 and CDR2: SGDLS and YYNGEE. There are 16 residues in the CDR3. CDR3 in amino acids: CASGQGGFGSTDTQYF. CDR3 sequence (DNA): TGTGCCAGCGGACAGGGGGGGTTTGGTAGCACAGATACGCAGTATTTT.

The J gene is TRBJ2-1, the V gene TRBV3-1 (or the pseudogene TRBV3-2); the match to TRBD2 covers 8 bases. Germline assignment: CDR1 LGHDT and CDR2 YNNKEL (reference sequence). J was trimmed by 2 bases and V by 3 bases; bases with no gene match: 12. This CDR3 contains 18 residues. Here the CDR3 reads CASSHPVSSGTTYNEQFF. The DNA of the CDR3 is TGTGCCAGCAGCCACCCCGTTAGTAGCGGGACCACCTACAATGAGCAGTTCTTC.

The rearrangement uses TRBV7-2 and TRBJ1-6; TRBD1 aligns across 9 bases. V lost 5 bases and J lost 3; bases outside the gene matches: 8. The CDR3 is 17 residues long. Per germline, CDR1 SGHTA and CDR2 FQGNSA. The DNA for the CDR3 is TGTGCCAGCAGCGGCCCGACAGGGGGAGTCTATAATTCACCCCTCCACTTT. Translation gives CASSGPTGGVYNSPLHF.

The chain links TRBV5-1 to TRBJ1-5, with 7 nucleotides matching TRBD1. The V gene's germline CDR1 is SGHRS and CDR2 YFSETQ. The CDR3 spans 16 residues. V shed 2 bases and J 6 bases; nucleotides not matched to a gene: 11. CDR3 sequence reads: CASSLDGLGGIQPQHF. In DNA, the CDR3 is TGCGCCAGCAGCTTAGATGGGTTAGGGGGCATTCAGCCCCAGCATTTT.

The chain recombines TRBV7-2 with TRBJ2-7; 8 bases align to TRBD2. The CDR3 has 14 amino acids. The ends lost 5 bases at V and 7 bases at J; junction bases unmatched: 10. Germline CDR1 and CDR2: SGHTA and FQGNSA. The CDR3 region is CASSLSGNSGEQYF. In DNA, the CDR3 is TGTGCCAGCAGCCTTAGCGGGAACTCTGGGGAGCAGTACTTC.

V usage is TRBV29-1 and J usage is TRBJ1-4; possibly TRBD1 for D (6 bases). From germline, CDR1 is SQVTM and CDR2 ANQGSEA. The CDR3 consists of 13 residues. The V and J ends lost 4 bases and 10 bases respectively, with 16 bases between them. Here the CDR3 reads CSVGLEGGGKLFF. The CDR3 DNA sequence: TGCAGCGTTGGCCTTGAGGGAGGGGGAAAACTGTTTTTT.

In nucleotides, the CDR3 is TGTGCCAGCAGCTTTACCGGGAGGTCCTTCGATGAGCAGTTCTTC. This encodes CASSFTGRSFDEQFF. This chain uses TRBV11-3 with TRBJ2-1; 7 bases are a match to TRBD2. From germline, CDR1 is SGHNT and CDR2 YENEEA. Trimming took 3 bases from V and 8 from J; bases not matched to a gene: 10. This CDR3 is 15 amino acids long.

V gene TRBV28 combines with J gene TRBJ1-1, with D tentatively TRBD1 (6 bases). In germline, CDR1 is MDHEN, CDR2 SYDVKM. Deletions cut 4 bases from V and 7 bases from J, with 16 bases between. The CDR3 has 14 amino acids. CDR3 DNA: TGTGCCAGCAGTTCAGGGACAAGGCAAAATGAAGCTTTCTTT. This sequence encodes CASSSGTRQNEAFF. The full variable domain, with the rest looked up from reference TRBV28 and TRBJ1-1, is DVKVTQSSRYLVKRTGEKVFLECVQDMDHENMFWYRQDPGLGLRLIYFSYDVKMKEKGDIPEGYSVSREKKERFSLILESASTNQTSMYLCASSSGTRQNEAFFGQGTRLTVV.